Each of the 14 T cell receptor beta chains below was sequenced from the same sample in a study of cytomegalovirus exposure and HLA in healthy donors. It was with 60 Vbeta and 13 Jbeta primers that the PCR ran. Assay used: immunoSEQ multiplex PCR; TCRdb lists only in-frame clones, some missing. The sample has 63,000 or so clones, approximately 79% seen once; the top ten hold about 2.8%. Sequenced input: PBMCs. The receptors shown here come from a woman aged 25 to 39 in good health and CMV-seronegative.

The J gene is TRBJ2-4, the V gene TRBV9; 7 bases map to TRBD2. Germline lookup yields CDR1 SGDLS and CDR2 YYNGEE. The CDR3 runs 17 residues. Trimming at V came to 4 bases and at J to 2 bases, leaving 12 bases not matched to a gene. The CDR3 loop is CASSFSWGEGSKNIQYF. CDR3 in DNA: TGTGCCAGCAGCTTCTCTTGGGGGGAGGGCTCCAAAAACATTCAGTACTTC.

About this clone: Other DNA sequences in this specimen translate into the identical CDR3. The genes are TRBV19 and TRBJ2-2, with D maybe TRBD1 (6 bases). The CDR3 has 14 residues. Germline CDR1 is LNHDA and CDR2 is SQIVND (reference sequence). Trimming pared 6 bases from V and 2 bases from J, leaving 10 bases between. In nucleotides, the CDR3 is TGTGCCAGTAGCAGACAGGATAACACCGGGGAGCTGTTTTTT. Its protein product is CASSRQDNTGELFF.

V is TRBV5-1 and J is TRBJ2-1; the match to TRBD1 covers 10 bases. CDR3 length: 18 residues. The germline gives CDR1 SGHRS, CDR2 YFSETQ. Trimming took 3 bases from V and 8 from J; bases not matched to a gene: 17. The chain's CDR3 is CASSYSGLIRDRGDEQFF. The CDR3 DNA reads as TGCGCCAGCAGCTATTCGGGCTTGATCCGGGACAGGGGTGATGAGCAGTTCTTC.

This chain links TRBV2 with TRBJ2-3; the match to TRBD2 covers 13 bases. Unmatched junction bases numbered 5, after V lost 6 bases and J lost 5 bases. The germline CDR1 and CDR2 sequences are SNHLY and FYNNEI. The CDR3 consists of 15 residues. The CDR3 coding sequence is TGTGCCAGCAGGAGGACTAGCGGGAGTATAGATACGCAGTATTTT. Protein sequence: CASRRTSGSIDTQYF. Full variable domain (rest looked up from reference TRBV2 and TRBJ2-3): EPEVTQTPSHQVTQMGQEVILRCVPISNHLYFYWYRQILGQKVEFLVSFYNNEISEKSEIFDDQFSVERPDGSNFTLKIRSTKLEDSAMYFCASRRTSGSIDTQYFGPGTRLTVL.

This CDR3 reads CSVPAAGYTEAFF. CDR3 sequence (DNA): TGCAGCGTCCCCGCGGCGGGATACACTGAAGCTTTCTTT. The V and J genes are TRBV29-1 and TRBJ1-1; no clear D. The germline V and J ends were trimmed by 6 bases and 3 bases, with 14 bases remaining between them. The germline gives CDR1 SQVTM, CDR2 ANQGSEA. This CDR3 spans 13 amino acids.

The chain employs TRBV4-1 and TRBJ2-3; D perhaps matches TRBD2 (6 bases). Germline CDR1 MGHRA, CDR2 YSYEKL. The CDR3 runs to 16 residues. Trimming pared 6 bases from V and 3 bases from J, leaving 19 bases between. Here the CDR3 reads CASSLSGGGRTDTQYF. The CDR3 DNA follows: TGCGCCAGCAGTCTTAGCGGTGGGGGGAGGACAGATACGCAGTATTTT.

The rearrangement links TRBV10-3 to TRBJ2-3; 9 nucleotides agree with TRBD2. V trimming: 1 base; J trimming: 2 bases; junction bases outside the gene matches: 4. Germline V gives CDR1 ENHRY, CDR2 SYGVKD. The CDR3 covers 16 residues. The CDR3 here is CAISELTSGYTDTQYF. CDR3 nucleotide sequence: TGTGCCATCAGTGAGTTAACTAGCGGGTACACAGATACGCAGTATTTT.

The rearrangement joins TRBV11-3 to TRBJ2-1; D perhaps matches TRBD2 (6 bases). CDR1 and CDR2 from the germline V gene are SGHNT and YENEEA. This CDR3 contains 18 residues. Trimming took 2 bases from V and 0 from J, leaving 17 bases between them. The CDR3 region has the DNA TGTGCCAGCAGCTTAACTTATTGGACTACTAGCTCCTACAATGAGCAGTTCTTC. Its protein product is CASSLTYWTTSSYNEQFF.

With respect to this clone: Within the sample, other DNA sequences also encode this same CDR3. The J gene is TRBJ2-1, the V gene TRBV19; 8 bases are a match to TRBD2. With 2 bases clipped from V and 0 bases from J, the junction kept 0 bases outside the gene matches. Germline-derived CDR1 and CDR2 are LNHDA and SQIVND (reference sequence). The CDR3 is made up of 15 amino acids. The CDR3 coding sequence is TGTGCCAGTAGTATAAGCGGGAGCTCCTACAATGAGCAGTTCTTC. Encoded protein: CASSISGSSYNEQFF.

CDR3: CASSPASGDIQYF. The CDR3 region has the DNA TGCGCCAGCAGCCCGGCATCAGGGGACATTCAGTACTTC. J is TRBJ2-4 and V is TRBV4-3; D possibly corresponds to TRBD1 (6 bases). Germline-derived CDR1 and CDR2 are LGHNA and YSLEER. CDR3 length equals 13 residues. Trimming cost V 4 bases and J 8 bases, with 12 bases left between them.

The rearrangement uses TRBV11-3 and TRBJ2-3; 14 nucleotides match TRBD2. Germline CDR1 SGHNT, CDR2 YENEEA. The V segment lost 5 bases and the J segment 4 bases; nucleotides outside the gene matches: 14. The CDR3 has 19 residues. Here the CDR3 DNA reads TGTGCCAGCAGCGCCTACACTGTCCGACTAGCGGGAGGGTCAGATACGCAGTATTTT. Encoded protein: CASSAYTVRLAGGSDTQYF.

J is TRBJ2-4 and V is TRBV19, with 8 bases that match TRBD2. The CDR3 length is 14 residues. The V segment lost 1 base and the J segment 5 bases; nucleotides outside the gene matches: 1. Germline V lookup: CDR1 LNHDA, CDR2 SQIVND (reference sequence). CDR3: CASSIGAGENIQYF. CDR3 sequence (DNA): TGTGCCAGTAGTATAGGAGCGGGAGAAAACATTCAGTACTTC. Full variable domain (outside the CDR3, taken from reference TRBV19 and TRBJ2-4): DGGITQSPKYLFRKEGQNVTLSCEQNLNHDAMYWYRQDPGQGLRLIYYSQIVNDFQKGDIAEGYSVSREKKESFPLTVTSAQKNPTAFYLCASSIGAGENIQYFGAGTRLSVL.

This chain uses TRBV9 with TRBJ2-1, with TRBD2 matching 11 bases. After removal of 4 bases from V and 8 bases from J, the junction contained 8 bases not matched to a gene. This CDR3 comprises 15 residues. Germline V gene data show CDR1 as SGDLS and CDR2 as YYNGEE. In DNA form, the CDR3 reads TGTGCCAGCAGCCTTCTCGGGACTAGCGGCGATGAGCAGTTCTTC. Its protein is CASSLLGTSGDEQFF.

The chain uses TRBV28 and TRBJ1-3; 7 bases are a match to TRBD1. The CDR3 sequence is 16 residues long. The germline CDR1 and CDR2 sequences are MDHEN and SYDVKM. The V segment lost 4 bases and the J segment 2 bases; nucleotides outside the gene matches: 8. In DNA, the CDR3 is TGTGCCAGCAGTTCGACAGGGAATGGCGCTGGAAACACCATATATTTT. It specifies CASSSTGNGAGNTIYF.